These T cell receptor beta chains were read from a single sample in a study of spatial heterogeneity in lung cancer. TCRdb re-analysed the 5' RACE reads in MiXCR, keeping a single row per CDR3 protein. The repertoire consists of over 90,000 distinct CDR3 sequences, with roughly 8.7% occurring once and the leading ten covering less than 9%. Sequences were derived from PBMCs, sampled at surgery. The receptors come from a male donor with early-stage non-small cell lung cancer. Each CDR3 is given without its conserved first and last residue.

V,J,CDR3
TRBV3-1,TRBJ1-1,ASSQIGNTEAF
TRBV4-1,TRBJ2-3,ASSLRWRDGDTQY
TRBV23-1,TRBJ2-5,ASSQSLTFPLREEIS
TRBV7-6,TRBJ2-5,ASSSGTSTRGTQY
TRBV4-3,TRBJ2-7,ASSRDGFPYEQY
TRBV15,TRBJ2-2,ATRGTVNTGELF
TRBV28,TRBJ1-6,ASSLSAGLRSPLH
TRBV4-2,TRBJ1-5,ASSQDPGLGAQSNQPQH
TRBV24-1,TRBJ2-3,ATSDPTQGASTDTQY
TRBV29-1,TRBJ1-1,SVPPARADEAF
TRBV7-2,TRBJ2-3,ASSLEAHGRLNTDTQY
TRBV5-1,TRBJ2-1,ASSLGQEQF
TRBV3-1,TRBJ2-1,ASSQDSANNEQF
TRBV12-3/TRBV12-4,TRBJ2-2,ASSFGRFTGELF
TRBV6-2/TRBV6-3,TRBJ2-3,ASSYGEGAWADTQY
TRBV7-9,TRBJ1-4,ASPGGPTNEKLF
TRBV3-1,TRBJ1-5,ASSQEGTGGKNQPQH
TRBV23-1,TRBJ2-7,ASSPGQPPTREQY
TRBV24-1,TRBJ2-3,ATSQGAPDTQY
TRBV10-3,TRBJ2-1,AITRGQGTNEQF
TRBV10-3,TRBJ1-1,AISETPGDTEAF
TRBV10-3,TRBJ2-5,AIRSGINDGTQY
TRBV19,TRBJ1-6,ASSLTLYNSPLH
TRBV15,TRBJ2-4,ATSDWTGGLGNIQY
TRBV5-1,TRBJ2-7,ASSGQGDEQY
TRBV2,TRBJ2-1,ASSTPRTYNEQF
TRBV10-3,TRBJ2-2,AINEGPNTGELF
TRBV7-2,TRBJ2-4,ASSLGPGEYDIQY
TRBV25-1,TRBJ1-3,ASSDPGPAGNTIY
TRBV21-1,TRBJ1-1,ASSNANTEAF
TRBV5-1,TRBJ2-3,ASSLAGRSAQY
TRBV29-1,TRBJ2-1,SVEVAGQFYNEQF
TRBV29-1,TRBJ2-7,SVGEGEDEQY